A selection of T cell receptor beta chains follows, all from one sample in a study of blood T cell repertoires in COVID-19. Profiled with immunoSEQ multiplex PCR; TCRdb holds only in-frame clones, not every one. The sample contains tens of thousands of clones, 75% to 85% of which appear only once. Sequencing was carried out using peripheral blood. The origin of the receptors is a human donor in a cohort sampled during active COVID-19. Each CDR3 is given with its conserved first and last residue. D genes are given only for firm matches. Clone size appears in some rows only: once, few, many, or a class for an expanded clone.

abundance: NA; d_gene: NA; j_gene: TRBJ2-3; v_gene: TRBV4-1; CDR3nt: TGCGCCAGCAGCCAAGGGGCAATCACAGATACGCAGTATTTT; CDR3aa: CASSQGAITDTQYF
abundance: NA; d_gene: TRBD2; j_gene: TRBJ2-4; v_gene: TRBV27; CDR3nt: TGTGCCAGCAGCGCGACTAGCGGGGCCAGGAACATTCAGTACTTC; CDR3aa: CASSATSGARNIQYF
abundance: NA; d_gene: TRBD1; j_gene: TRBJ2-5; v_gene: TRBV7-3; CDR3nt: TGTGCCAGCAGTCCCGACAGGGGGATCGAGACCCAGTACTTC; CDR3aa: CASSPDRGIETQYF
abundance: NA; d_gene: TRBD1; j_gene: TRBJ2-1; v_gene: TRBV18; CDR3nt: TGTGCCAGCTCACCACCGGGACAGGGCTTTTCGTTCTTC; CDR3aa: CASSPPGQGFSFF
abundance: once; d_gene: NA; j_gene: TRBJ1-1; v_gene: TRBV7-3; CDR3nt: TGTGCCAGCAGCCCCAGGGGTGGCACTGAAGCTTTCTTT; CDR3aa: CASSPRGGTEAFF
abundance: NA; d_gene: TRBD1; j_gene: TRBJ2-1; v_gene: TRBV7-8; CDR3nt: TGTGCCAGCAGCCGGCGAAAGACAGGGGGTCCATACAATGAGCAGTTCTTC; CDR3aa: CASSRRKTGGPYNEQFF
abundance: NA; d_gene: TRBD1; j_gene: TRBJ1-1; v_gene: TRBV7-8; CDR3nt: TGTGCCAGCAGCTTAGAGGCAGGGGGGCGCACTGAAGCTTTCTTT; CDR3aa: CASSLEAGGRTEAFF
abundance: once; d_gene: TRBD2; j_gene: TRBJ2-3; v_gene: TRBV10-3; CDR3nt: TGTGCCACCAGGCGAGTAGCGGGTAGCACAGATACGCAGTATTTT; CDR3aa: CATRRVAGSTDTQYF
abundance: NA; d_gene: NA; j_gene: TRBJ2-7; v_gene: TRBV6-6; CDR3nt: TGTGCCAGCCGCAGGGAGGAGGGTTGGGAGCAGTACTTC; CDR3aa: CASRREEGWEQYF
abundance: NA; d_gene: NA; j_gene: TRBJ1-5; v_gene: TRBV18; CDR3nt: TGTGCCAGCTCAAAGGATCTAGGACACAATCAGCCCCAGCATTTT; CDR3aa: CASSKDLGHNQPQHF
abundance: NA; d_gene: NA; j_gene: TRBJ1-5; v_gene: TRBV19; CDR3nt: TGTGCCAGTAGTATAACAGCCTATAGCAATCAGCCCCAGCATTTT; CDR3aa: CASSITAYSNQPQHF
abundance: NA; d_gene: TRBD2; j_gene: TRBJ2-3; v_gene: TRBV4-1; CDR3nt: TGCGCCAGCAGCCAAGTGCGCGGGGGGGCGGTGAAAGATACGCAGTATTTT; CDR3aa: CASSQVRGGAVKDTQYF
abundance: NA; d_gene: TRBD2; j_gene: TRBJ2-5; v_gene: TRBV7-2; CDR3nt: TGTGCCAGCAGCGCCTGGGGGGGGGATACCCAGTACTTC; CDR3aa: CASSAWGGDTQYF
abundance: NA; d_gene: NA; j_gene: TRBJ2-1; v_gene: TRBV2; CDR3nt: TGTGCCAGCATCACCGAGGGGGTTCAGAATGAGCAGTTCTTC; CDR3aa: CASITEGVQNEQFF
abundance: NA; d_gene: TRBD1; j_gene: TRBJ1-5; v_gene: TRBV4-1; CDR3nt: TGCGCCAGCAGCCAAGATCTCGGGGACAGACTTTATCAGCCCCAGCATTTT; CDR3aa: CASSQDLGDRLYQPQHF
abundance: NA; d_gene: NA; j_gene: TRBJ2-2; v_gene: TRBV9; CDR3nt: TGTGCCAGCAGGGGGCGGTCGAACACCGGGGAGCTGTTTTTT; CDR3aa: CASRGRSNTGELFF
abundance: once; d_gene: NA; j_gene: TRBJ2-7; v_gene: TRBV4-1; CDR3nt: TGCGCCAGCAGCCAAGAGGGTCCCCAGGGCCCCTACGAGCAGTACTTC; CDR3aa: CASSQEGPQGPYEQYF
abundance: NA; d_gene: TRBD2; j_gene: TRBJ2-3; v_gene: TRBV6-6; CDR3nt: TGTGCCAGCAGTCCGCTAGCGGGGGTCAGCACAGATACGCAGTATTTT; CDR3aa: CASSPLAGVSTDTQYF
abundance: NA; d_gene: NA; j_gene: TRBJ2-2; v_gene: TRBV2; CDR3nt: TGTGCCAGCAGTGAAAACAGGGCCGCGAACACCGGGGAGCTGTTTTTT; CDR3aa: CASSENRAANTGELFF
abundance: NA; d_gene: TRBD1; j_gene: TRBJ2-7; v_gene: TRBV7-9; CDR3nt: TGTGCCAGCAGCTTAGCAGGGGGCCCCTCCTACGAGCAGTACTTC; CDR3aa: CASSLAGGPSYEQYF
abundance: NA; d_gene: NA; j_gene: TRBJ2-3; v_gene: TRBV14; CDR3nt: TGTGCCAGCAGCCATGCGGATACGCAGTATTTT; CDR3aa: CASSHADTQYF
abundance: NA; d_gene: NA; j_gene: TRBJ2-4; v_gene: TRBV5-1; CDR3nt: TGCGCCAGCAGCGGGGAGAGTTTAGCCAAAAACATTCAGTACTTC; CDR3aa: CASSGESLAKNIQYF
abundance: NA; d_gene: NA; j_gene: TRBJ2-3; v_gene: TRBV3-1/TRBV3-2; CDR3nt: TGTGCCAGCAGCCAACGTGGGCTTAGCACAGATACGCAGTATTTT; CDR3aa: CASSQRGLSTDTQYF
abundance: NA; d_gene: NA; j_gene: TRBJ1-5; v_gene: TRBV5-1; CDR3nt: TGCGCCAGCAGCTACTTACCTAATCAGCCCCAGCATTTT; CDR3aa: CASSYLPNQPQHF
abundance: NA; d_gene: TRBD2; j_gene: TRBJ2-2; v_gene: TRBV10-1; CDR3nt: TGCGCCAGCAGTGAGAGTAGGGCTAGCGGGGATCGGGAGCTGTTTTTT; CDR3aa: CASSESRASGDRELFF
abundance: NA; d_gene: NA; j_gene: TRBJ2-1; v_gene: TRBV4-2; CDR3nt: TGTGCCAGCAGCCAAGATCGGGGGTCTCGAGCTTTTGGGGAGCAGTTCTTC; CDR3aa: CASSQDRGSRAFGEQFF
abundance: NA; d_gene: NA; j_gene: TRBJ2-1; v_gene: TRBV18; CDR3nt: NA; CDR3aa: CASSLNLRAGDEQFF
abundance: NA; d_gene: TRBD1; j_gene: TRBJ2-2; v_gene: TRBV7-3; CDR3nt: TGTGCCAGCAGCCTGACAGGGGTCGGGGAGCTGTTTTTT; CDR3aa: CASSLTGVGELFF
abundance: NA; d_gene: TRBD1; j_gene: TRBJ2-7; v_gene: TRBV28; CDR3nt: TGTGCCAGCAGATATGGGACAGGGGGCCTCTACGAGCAGTACTTC; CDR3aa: CASRYGTGGLYEQYF
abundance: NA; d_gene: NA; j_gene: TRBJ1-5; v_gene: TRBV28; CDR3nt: TGTGCCAGCAGTCCACTAATACGGGGTCAGCCCCAGCATTTT; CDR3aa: CASSPLIRGQPQHF